Sequencing of this T cell receptor (beta chain) was carried out in a study of blood T cell repertoires in COVID-19. Whole-study context: Acute and convalescent COVID-19 samples came from the United States, Italy and Spain.

The data were produced by immunoSEQ multiplex PCR, yet TCRdb's version contains in-frame clones alone and is incomplete. The table shows about 400,000 clones, with roughly 89% occurring only once. Germline lookup yields CDR1 MDHEN and CDR2 SYDVKM. J gave up 0 bases and V 2 bases, and 7 bases lay outside the gene matches. CDR3 length equals 17 residues. In assigning cohorts, the study relied on participant-reported clinical history. This sequence joins TRBV28 and TRBJ1-3; 7 bases fit TRBD1. The sequenced sample consisted of PBMCs or T cells enriched from blood (not recorded which). The source is a woman in her forties or fifties who had recovered from COVID-19. The chain's CDR3 is CASSLNVQGTSGNTIYF. Written as DNA, the CDR3 is TGTGCCAGCAGTTTAAATGTACAGGGGACCTCTGGAAACACCATATATTTT.